This T cell receptor beta chain stems from a study of blood T cell repertoires in COVID-19. Study-wide context: There were acute and convalescent COVID-19 samples, and they came from the United States, Italy and Spain. The analysed material was cDNA or gDNA that came from T cells, B-cell-depleted T cells, or PBMCs.

The sample holds one count of this clone. V lost 6 bases and J lost 1; bases outside the gene matches: 4. Germline-derived CDR1 and CDR2 are WSHSY and SAAADI. This CDR3 has 15 amino acids. As processed by the authors: Reference gene primers were amplified, and this amplification served to estimate nucleated cell counts. Libraries were prepared by immunoSEQ multiplex PCR; TCRdb keeps only in-frame clonotypes and omits some of them. The DNA was the basis for D and trimming; V, J and clone size are from that table. This table has 90,000 to 100,000 clones, roughly 87% appearing once. The sequence was obtained from a man older than 75 with acute or convalescent COVID-19. The chain is built from TRBV10-2 and TRBJ1-5, with TRBD1 matching over 9 bases. Material for sequencing was peripheral blood. CDR3 sequence reads: CASSLGTGSNQPQHF. The CDR3 DNA sequence: TGCGCCAGCAGCCTAGGGACAGGGAGCAATCAGCCCCAGCATTTT.